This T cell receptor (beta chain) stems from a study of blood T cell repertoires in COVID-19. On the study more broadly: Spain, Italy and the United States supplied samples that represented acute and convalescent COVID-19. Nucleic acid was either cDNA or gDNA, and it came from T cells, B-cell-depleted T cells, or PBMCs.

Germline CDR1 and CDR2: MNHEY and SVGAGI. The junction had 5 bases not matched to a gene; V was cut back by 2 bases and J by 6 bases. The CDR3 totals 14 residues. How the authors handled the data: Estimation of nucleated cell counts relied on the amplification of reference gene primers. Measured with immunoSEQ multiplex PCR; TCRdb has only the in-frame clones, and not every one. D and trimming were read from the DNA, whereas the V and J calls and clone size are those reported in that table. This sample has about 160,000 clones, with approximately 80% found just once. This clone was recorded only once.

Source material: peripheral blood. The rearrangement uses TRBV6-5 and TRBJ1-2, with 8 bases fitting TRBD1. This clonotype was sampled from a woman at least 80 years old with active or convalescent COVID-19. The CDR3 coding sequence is TGTGCCAGCAGTTACGGCAGGGGGCTGGATGGCTACACCTTC. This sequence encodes CASSYGRGLDGYTF.